Ten or more counts support the clone carrying this T cell receptor beta chain. Antigen: not known. TCRdb reprocessed the PCR reads via MiXCR and lists one record per CDR3 protein. The top ten clones hold roughly 0.9% of a sample with 600,000 to 650,000 distinct CDR3 sequences, nearly 20% of them seen once. When naive CD8 T cells were sorted, they were gated as CD8+CD4-CCR7+CD45RA+. The sample comes from a study of molecular identifiers for immune sequencing clone quantification. General study results and limits: Whereas naive cells kept under 1% of molecules in clones above 20 RNA copies, such clones held over 99% in effectors. A single cell's spiked Jurkat TCR RNA was reportedly detectable among one million naive cells. The sizes of highly expanded clones could be underestimated when identical TCR molecules share a barcode.

This CDR3 region has 16 residues. V dropped 7 bases and J dropped 4 bases, with 22 bases sitting between them. The sample taken for sequencing was naive CD8+ T cells from blood, with Jurkat cell RNA spiked in. Regarding subset: FACS-sorted CD8+CD4-CCR7+CD45RA+ naive T cells. The receptor's source is a human donor in good health. Some libraries in this study had Jurkat cell RNA spiked in. The chain links TRBV12-3 or TRBV12-4 to TRBJ1-1, with D maybe TRBD1 (6 bases). The CDR3 here is CASTPTGGAGGTEAFF. The CDR3 DNA follows: TGTGCCAGCACCCCTACGGGGGGGGCGGGGGGCACTGAAGCTTTCTTT.